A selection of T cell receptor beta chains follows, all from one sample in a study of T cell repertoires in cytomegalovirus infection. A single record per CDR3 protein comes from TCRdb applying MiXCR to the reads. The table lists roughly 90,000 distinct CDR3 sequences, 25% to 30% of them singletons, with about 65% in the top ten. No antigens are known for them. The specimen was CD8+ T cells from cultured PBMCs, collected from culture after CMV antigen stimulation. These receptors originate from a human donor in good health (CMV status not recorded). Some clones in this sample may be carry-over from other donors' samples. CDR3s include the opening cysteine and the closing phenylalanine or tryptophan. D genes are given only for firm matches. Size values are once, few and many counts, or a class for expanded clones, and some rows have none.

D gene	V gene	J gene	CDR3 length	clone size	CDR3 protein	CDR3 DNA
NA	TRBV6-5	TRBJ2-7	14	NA	CASSPRARAMEQYF	TGTGCCAGCAGCCCCAGGGCTAGAGCCATGGAGCAGTACTTC
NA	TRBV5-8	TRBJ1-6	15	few	CASSFQGNYNSPLHF	TGTGCCAGCAGCTTCCAGGGCAACTATAATTCACCCCTCCACTTT
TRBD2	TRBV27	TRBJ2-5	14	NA	CASSLTAGGTPQYF	TGTGCCAGCAGTTTAACAGCGGGGGGTACACCCCAGTACTTC
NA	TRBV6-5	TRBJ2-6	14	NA	CASSPDSWANVLTF	TGTGCCAGCAGTCCGGACAGTTGGGCCAACGTCCTGACTTTC
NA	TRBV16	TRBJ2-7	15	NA	CASSQSGSWGYEQYF	TGTGCCAGCAGCCAATCCGGGTCATGGGGCTACGAGCAGTACTTC
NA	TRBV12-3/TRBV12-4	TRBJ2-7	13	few	CASSLADQAGQYF	TGTGCCAGTAGTTTAGCGGACCAGGCAGGGCAGTACTTC
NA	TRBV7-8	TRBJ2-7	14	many	CASSLGATGHEQYF	TGTGCCAGCAGCTTAGGGGCCACAGGGCACGAGCAGTACTTC
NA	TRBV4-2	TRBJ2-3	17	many	CASSQDEGRLAGDTQYF	TGTGCCAGCAGCCAAGATGAGGGTCGTCTAGCAGGGGATACGCAGTATTTT
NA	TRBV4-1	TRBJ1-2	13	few	CASSQARPDGYTF	TGCGCCAGCAGCCAAGCCCGGCCGGATGGCTACACCTTC
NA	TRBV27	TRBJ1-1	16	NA	CASSSQILLKNTEAFF	TGTGCCAGCAGTTCCCAGATACTGTTAAAGAACACTGAAGCTTTCTTT
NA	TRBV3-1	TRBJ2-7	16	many	CASSPELTGTSYEQYF	TGTGCCAGCAGCCCAGAATTGACCGGAACCTCTTACGAGCAGTACTTC
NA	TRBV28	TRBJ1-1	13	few	CASKMSLGTEAFF	TGTGCCAGCAAGATGTCCTTGGGGACTGAAGCTTTCTTT
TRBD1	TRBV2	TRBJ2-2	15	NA	CASSGGQGSSGELFF	TGTGCCAGCAGCGGGGGACAGGGTTCTTCCGGGGAGCTGTTTTTT
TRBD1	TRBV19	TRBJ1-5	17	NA	CASINRDRGLSNQPQHF	TGTGCCAGTATCAACCGAGACAGGGGGCTAAGCAATCAGCCCCAGCATTTT
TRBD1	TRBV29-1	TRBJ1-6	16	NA	CSVQYPGQAADSPLHF	TGCAGCGTTCAGTACCCGGGACAGGCGGCGGATTCACCCCTCCACTTT
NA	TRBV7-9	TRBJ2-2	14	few	CASSLARNTGELFF	TGTGCCAGCAGCTTAGCGCGGAACACCGGGGAGCTGTTTTTT
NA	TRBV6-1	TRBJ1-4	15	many	CASSSSPSVSEKLFF	TGTGCCAGCAGTTCCTCTCCCAGCGTCAGTGAAAAACTGTTTTTT
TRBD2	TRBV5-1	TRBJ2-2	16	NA	CASSLGGLAASGELFF	TGCGCCAGCAGCTTGGGAGGACTAGCGGCGAGCGGGGAGCTGTTTTTT